This is a list of T cell receptor beta chains from one sample in a study of cytomegalovirus exposure and HLA in healthy donors. Using immunoSEQ multiplex PCR, the repertoire was profiled, and TCRdb retains in-frame clones only, with some absent. Of some 150,000 clones detected, about 72% appear once; the ten largest clones hold 2% to 2.5%. Material for sequencing was PBMCs. Source of these receptors: a man aged 35-49 years in good health and CMV-seronegative. Both conserved end residues are part of each CDR3. D genes are given only for firm matches. Size values are once, few and many counts, or a class for expanded clones, and some rows have none.

j_gene: TRBJ2-3
v_gene: TRBV7-8
abundance: -
d_gene: TRBD2
CDR3aa: CASSDSGRSTDTQYF
CDR3nt: TGTGCCAGCAGCGATAGCGGGAGGAGCACAGATACGCAGTATTTT

j_gene: TRBJ2-7
v_gene: TRBV5-1
abundance: few
d_gene: -
CDR3aa: CASSPGYPKYEQYF
CDR3nt: TGCGCCAGCAGTCCCGGGTACCCAAAATACGAGCAGTACTTC

j_gene: TRBJ1-1
v_gene: TRBV18
abundance: -
d_gene: TRBD1
CDR3aa: CASSPTGETNTEAFF
CDR3nt: TGTGCCAGCTCACCTACAGGGGAGACGAACACTGAAGCTTTCTTT

j_gene: TRBJ1-2
v_gene: TRBV4-1
abundance: -
d_gene: TRBD1
CDR3aa: CASSQEATGGYGYTF
CDR3nt: TGCGCCAGCAGCCAAGAGGCGACAGGGGGCTATGGCTACACCTTC

j_gene: TRBJ2-7
v_gene: TRBV7-4
abundance: -
d_gene: TRBD2
CDR3aa: CASSSQAVAGSHEQYF
CDR3nt: TGTGCCAGCAGCTCTCAGGCGGTAGCGGGATCCCACGAGCAGTACTTC

j_gene: TRBJ1-2
v_gene: TRBV10-3
abundance: few
d_gene: -
CDR3aa: CAISERARGTYTF
CDR3nt: TGTGCCATCAGTGAAAGGGCGCGGGGCACCTACACCTTC

j_gene: TRBJ1-1
v_gene: TRBV6-7
abundance: -
d_gene: -
CDR3aa: CASSSLPEAFF
CDR3nt: TGTGCCAGCAGTAGCCTCCCTGAAGCTTTCTTT

j_gene: TRBJ1-1
v_gene: TRBV6-5
abundance: -
d_gene: -
CDR3aa: CASSYIGDWGTEAFF
CDR3nt: TGTGCCAGCAGTTACATTGGGGACTGGGGCACTGAAGCTTTCTTT

j_gene: TRBJ1-3
v_gene: TRBV5-1
abundance: -
d_gene: TRBD1
CDR3aa: CASRPQGGVGNTIYF
CDR3nt: TGCGCCAGCAGGCCTCAGGGGGGAGTTGGAAACACCATATATTTT

j_gene: TRBJ1-2
v_gene: TRBV5-6
abundance: -
d_gene: -
CDR3aa: CASSRLTGRKVGTYGYTF
CDR3nt: TGTGCCAGCAGCCGATTAACCGGGAGAAAGGTGGGAACCTATGGCTACACCTTC

j_gene: TRBJ2-7
v_gene: TRBV27
abundance: -
d_gene: TRBD1
CDR3aa: CASSLSGTASYEQYF
CDR3nt: TGTGCCAGCAGTTTATCCGGGACAGCCTCCTACGAGCAGTACTTC

j_gene: TRBJ2-7
v_gene: TRBV10-3
abundance: -
d_gene: TRBD2
CDR3aa: CAISRAGEDEQYF
CDR3nt: TGTGCCATCAGTAGGGCGGGGGAGGACGAGCAGTACTTC

j_gene: TRBJ1-2
v_gene: TRBV6-1
abundance: -
d_gene: -
CDR3aa: CASSEVRVRSNYGYTF
CDR3nt: TGTGCCAGCAGTGAAGTGCGGGTCAGGTCTAACTATGGCTACACCTTC

j_gene: TRBJ2-5
v_gene: TRBV27
abundance: -
d_gene: TRBD1
CDR3aa: CASSLATGETQYF
CDR3nt: TGTGCCAGCAGTTTGGCGACAGGGGAGACCCAGTACTTC

j_gene: TRBJ2-1
v_gene: TRBV5-1
abundance: -
d_gene: TRBD1
CDR3aa: CASSSTGDLPYNEQFF
CDR3nt: TGCGCCAGCAGCTCCACAGGGGACCTACCCTACAATGAGCAGTTCTTC

j_gene: TRBJ2-7
v_gene: TRBV5-1
abundance: -
d_gene: TRBD1
CDR3aa: CASSSSPRDRDTPYEQYF
CDR3nt: TGCGCCAGCAGCTCCTCACCCCGGGACAGGGATACCCCCTACGAGCAGTACTTC

j_gene: TRBJ2-3
v_gene: TRBV6-1
abundance: -
d_gene: TRBD1
CDR3aa: CASSWTGGVADTQYF
CDR3nt: TGTGCCAGCAGTTGGACAGGGGGCGTTGCAGATACGCAGTATTTT

j_gene: TRBJ2-7
v_gene: TRBV6-5
abundance: -
d_gene: TRBD2
CDR3aa: CASSIAGAAYEQYF
CDR3nt: TGTGCCAGCAGTATAGCGGGGGCAGCCTACGAGCAGTACTTC

j_gene: TRBJ1-2
v_gene: TRBV6-5
abundance: -
d_gene: -
CDR3aa: CASSYSGHNYYGYTF
CDR3nt: TGTGCCAGCAGTTACTCCGGACACAACTATTATGGCTACACCTTC

j_gene: TRBJ2-7
v_gene: TRBV30
abundance: -
d_gene: -
CDR3aa: CAWMEGSGSYEQYF
CDR3nt: TGTGCCTGGATGGAGGGGTCCGGCTCCTACGAGCAGTACTTC

j_gene: TRBJ2-7
v_gene: TRBV6-1
abundance: -
d_gene: -
CDR3aa: CASSETHRVTYEQYF
CDR3nt: TGTGCCAGCAGTGAAACGCACAGGGTGACCTACGAGCAGTACTTC

j_gene: TRBJ1-2
v_gene: TRBV27
abundance: once
d_gene: TRBD1
CDR3aa: CASSLSIPTGAYGYPF
CDR3nt: TGTGCCAGCAGTTTATCCATCCCGACAGGGGCCTATGGCTACCCCTTC

j_gene: TRBJ2-3
v_gene: TRBV5-4
abundance: -
d_gene: -
CDR3aa: CASSLRGSRTDTQYF
CDR3nt: TGTGCCAGCAGCTTGAGGGGTTCTAGGACAGATACGCAGTATTTT

j_gene: TRBJ2-2
v_gene: TRBV7-6
abundance: once
d_gene: TRBD1
CDR3aa: CASSLAPQGANTGELFF
CDR3nt: TGTGCCAGCAGCTTAGCCCCCCAGGGGGCGAACACCGGGGAGCTGTTTTTT

j_gene: TRBJ1-1
v_gene: TRBV30
abundance: few
d_gene: -
CDR3aa: CAWSVYGGTEAFF
CDR3nt: TGTGCCTGGAGTGTATACGGAGGCACTGAAGCTTTCTTT

j_gene: TRBJ2-3
v_gene: TRBV7-9
abundance: few
d_gene: TRBD1
CDR3aa: CASSLGQARGSQYF
CDR3nt: TGTGCCAGCAGCTTGGGACAGGCGAGGGGGTCGCAGTATTTT

j_gene: TRBJ2-1
v_gene: TRBV7-2
abundance: -
d_gene: -
CDR3aa: CASSQPLASSYNEQFF
CDR3nt: TGTGCCAGCAGCCAACCCCTAGCGAGCTCCTACAATGAGCAGTTCTTC

j_gene: TRBJ2-7
v_gene: TRBV29-1
abundance: -
d_gene: -
CDR3aa: CSVASGTGGYEQYF
CDR3nt: TGCAGCGTTGCTAGCGGGACAGGTGGCTACGAGCAGTACTTC

j_gene: TRBJ2-5
v_gene: TRBV5-1
abundance: -
d_gene: TRBD2
CDR3aa: CASSPRTSGGFGETQYF
CDR3nt: TGCGCCAGCAGTCCACGGACTAGCGGGGGGTTCGGGGAGACCCAGTACTTC

j_gene: TRBJ2-1
v_gene: TRBV14
abundance: -
d_gene: TRBD2
CDR3aa: CASSQGVAGVYEQFF
CDR3nt: TGTGCCAGCAGCCAAGGGGTAGCGGGAGTCTATGAGCAGTTCTTC

j_gene: TRBJ2-3
v_gene: TRBV6-5
abundance: few
d_gene: -
CDR3aa: CASRGGPGLLDTQYF
CDR3nt: TGTGCCAGCAGGGGGGGGCCAGGGTTATTAGATACGCAGTATTTT

j_gene: TRBJ2-7
v_gene: TRBV5-1
abundance: few
d_gene: -
CDR3aa: CASNPEQYF
CDR3nt: TGCGCCAGCAACCCCGAGCAGTACTTC

j_gene: TRBJ2-7
v_gene: TRBV6-5
abundance: -
d_gene: TRBD2
CDR3aa: CASRKPGLGYEQYF
CDR3nt: TGTGCCAGCAGAAAACCGGGACTAGGATACGAGCAGTACTTC

j_gene: TRBJ2-3
v_gene: TRBV2
abundance: few
d_gene: -
CDR3aa: CASSESPWQGSTDTQYF
CDR3nt: TGTGCCAGCAGTGAAAGCCCTTGGCAGGGGAGCACAGATACGCAGTATTTT

j_gene: TRBJ2-3
v_gene: TRBV9
abundance: few
d_gene: TRBD2
CDR3aa: CASSVLAAVTDTQYF
CDR3nt: TGTGCCAGCAGCGTACTAGCGGCCGTCACAGATACGCAGTATTTT

j_gene: TRBJ2-2
v_gene: TRBV4-2
abundance: -
d_gene: TRBD2
CDR3aa: CASSQVLAVNTGELFF
CDR3nt: TGTGCCAGCAGCCAAGTTCTAGCGGTGAACACCGGGGAGCTGTTTTTT

j_gene: TRBJ2-1
v_gene: TRBV12-2
abundance: -
d_gene: -
CDR3aa: CASRLRLAEFF
CDR3nt: TGTGCAAGTCGCCTCCGACTAGCGGAGTTCTTC

j_gene: TRBJ2-1
v_gene: TRBV27
abundance: -
d_gene: TRBD2
CDR3aa: CASRTSGGGNEQFF
CDR3nt: TGTGCCAGCAGAACTAGCGGGGGGGGAAATGAGCAGTTCTTC

j_gene: TRBJ2-6
v_gene: TRBV28
abundance: once
d_gene: -
CDR3aa: CASSLRPGGVVSGANVLTF
CDR3nt: TGTGCCAGCAGTTTACGGCCGGGGGGCGTTGTCTCTGGGGCCAACGTCCTGACTTTC

j_gene: TRBJ2-4
v_gene: TRBV29-1
abundance: -
d_gene: -
CDR3aa: CSVVGGASKNIQYF
CDR3nt: TGCAGCGTTGTGGGGGGGGCTTCCAAAAACATTCAGTACTTC

j_gene: TRBJ2-5
v_gene: TRBV6-6
abundance: -
d_gene: -
CDR3aa: CASSQTAKGHQETQYF
CDR3nt: TGTGCCAGCAGTCAGACAGCTAAGGGCCACCAAGAGACCCAGTACTTC

j_gene: TRBJ2-2
v_gene: TRBV28
abundance: -
d_gene: TRBD2
CDR3aa: CASSMTSGGTGELFF
CDR3nt: TGTGCCAGCAGCATGACTAGCGGGGGCACCGGGGAGCTGTTTTTT